A single T cell receptor beta chain is shown here with its context. No antigen is known for it. Base qualities were left out, and no much larger clone turns up one base away. According to the germline V gene (reference sequence), CDR1 reads LNHNV and CDR2 reads YYDKDF. The CDR3, from cysteine to phenylalanine, totals 12 residues. Solely the CDR3 DNA is kept, with 36 bases framed from the first base. V is pared back by 5 bases and J by 5 bases, with 9 bases lying between the germline termini. This entry comes from a study of blood T cell repertoires in COVID-19 (TCRdb year 2020). Background for the entire study: The collaborator samples originated in the United States, Italy and Spain and spanned the acute and convalescent phases of COVID-19. Samples were obtained from the ongoing ImmuneRACE study (first 160 participants) and from some 1,200 subjects provided by 6 global collaborators. A freely available public database, intended as a resource for researchers studying the immune response to SARS-CoV-2, is where the repertoires were released. Where HLA class I and class II types were available, the types were taken from metadata supplied by the sample provider, not from assay-based typing. The dataset comprised deeply sampled blood TCRbeta repertoires from subjects exposed to, actively infected with, or recovered from COVID-19. Sample metadata almost always included a de-identified subject ID, COVID-19 status, age in years and sex. The material from the prospective study consisted of cDNA or gDNA derived from T cells, B-cell-depleted T cells, or PBMCs. The paper's findings and limits, for the study overall: The amount of clinical and demographic metadata varied by source and participant and was provided uncurated.

TCRbeta CDR3 regions were amplified from genomic DNA using the immunoSEQ Assay, a bias-controlled multiplex PCR. On the study's bioinformatics: Within the assay, amplification of reference gene primers was used to estimate how many nucleated cells each sample contained. Sequence reads were collapsed and filtered to measure the absolute abundance of every unique TCRbeta CDR3 rearrangement. For each sample, productive Simpson clonality was calculated as the square root of Simpson's diversity index across productive rearrangements. TCRdb carries this immuneACCESS record with in-frame sequences only. Its versions omit some clonotypes, under half of them owing to an unresolved V gene in the studies checked, with the rest unexplained. D and trimming come from the DNA, and the V and J calls and clone size come from that table. The table for this sample lists almost 250,000 clones; about 82% of them were counted only once. Jointly, the top ten make up about 9.3% of the sample.

In the prospective study, participants were 18 to 89 years old, resided in 20 to 30 geographic areas of the United States, and were enrolled through a virtual design. In the prospective study, cohorts were assigned on the basis of participant-reported clinical history obtained from a screening survey and a study questionnaire. Each participant in the prospective study had whole blood, serum and a nasopharyngeal or oropharyngeal swab collected by mobile phlebotomists. Prospective study participants could optionally give additional blood draws and questionnaires over an approximately two-month period. Blood samples from the prospective study were shipped frozen or at room temperature prior to DNA extraction.

Sequences were obtained from PBMCs or T cells enriched from blood (not recorded which). The clonotype comes from a woman in her 50s with acute COVID-19. This sequence uses TRBV15 and TRBJ1-2, with the D gene not confidently named. The DNA sequence is TGTGCCACCAGCGCCAGATATTATGGCTACACCTTC. Its protein reads: CATSARYYGYTF.